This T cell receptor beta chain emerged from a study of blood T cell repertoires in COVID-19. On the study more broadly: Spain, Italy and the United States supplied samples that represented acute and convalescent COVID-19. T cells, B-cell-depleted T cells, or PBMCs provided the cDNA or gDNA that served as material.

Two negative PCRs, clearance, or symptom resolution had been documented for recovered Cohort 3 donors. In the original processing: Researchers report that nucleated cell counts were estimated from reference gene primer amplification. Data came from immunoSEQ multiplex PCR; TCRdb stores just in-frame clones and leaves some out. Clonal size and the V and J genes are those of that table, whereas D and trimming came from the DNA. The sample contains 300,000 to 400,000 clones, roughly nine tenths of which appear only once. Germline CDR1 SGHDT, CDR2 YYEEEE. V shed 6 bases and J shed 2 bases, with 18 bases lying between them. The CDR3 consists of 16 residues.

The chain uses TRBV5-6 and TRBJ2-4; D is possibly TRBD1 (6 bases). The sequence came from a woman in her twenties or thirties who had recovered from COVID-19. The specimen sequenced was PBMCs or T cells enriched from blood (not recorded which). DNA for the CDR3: TGTGCCAGCACCCCCGGACAGTTAAAAACCAAAAACATTCAGTACTTC. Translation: CASTPGQLKTKNIQYF.